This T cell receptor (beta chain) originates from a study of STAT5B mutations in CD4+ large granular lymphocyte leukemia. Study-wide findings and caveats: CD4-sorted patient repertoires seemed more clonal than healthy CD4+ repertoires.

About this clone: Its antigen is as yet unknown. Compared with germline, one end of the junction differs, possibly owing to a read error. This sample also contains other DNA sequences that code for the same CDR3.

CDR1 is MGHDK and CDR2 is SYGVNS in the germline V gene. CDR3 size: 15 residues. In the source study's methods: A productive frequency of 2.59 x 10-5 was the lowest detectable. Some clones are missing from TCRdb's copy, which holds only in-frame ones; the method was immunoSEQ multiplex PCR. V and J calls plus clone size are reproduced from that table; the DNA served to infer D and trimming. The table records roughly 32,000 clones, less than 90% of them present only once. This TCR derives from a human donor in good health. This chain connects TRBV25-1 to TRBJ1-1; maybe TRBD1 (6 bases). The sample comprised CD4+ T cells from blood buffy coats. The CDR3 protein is CASSGGGSWNTEAFF. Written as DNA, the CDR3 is TGTGCCAGCAGTGGGGGGGGCAGCTGGAACACCGAAGCTTTCTTT.